This TCR beta chain was captured in a study of blood T cells in healthy people across ages. Study-wide results and limits: A strong correlation between TCR beta diversity and naive T cell percentage was seen. Age advanced and TCR beta diversity per million T cells fell, roughly linearly.

This clonotype was seen repeatedly, ten times or more. Its antigen is unknown. V lost 0 bases, J lost 4 bases, and 4 bases stayed unmatched. The germline gives CDR1 LGHNA, CDR2 YSLEER. The CDR3 consists of 15 residues. With a J-beta primer mix and a sample-barcoded 5' primer, a second PCR ran 7 to 11 cycles. TCRdb re-called the 5' RACE reads through MiXCR, storing one row per CDR3 protein. This table has 650,000 to 800,000 distinct CDR3 sequences, more than 40% appearing once. Sequencing was performed on blood. V and J are TRBV4-3 and TRBJ1-2; 8 bases agree with TRBD1. The source is a man aged 55 to 70 in good health. The chain's CDR3 is CASSQDGQGTYGYTF. In DNA, the CDR3 is TGCGCCAGCAGCCAAGATGGACAGGGTACCTATGGCTACACCTTC.